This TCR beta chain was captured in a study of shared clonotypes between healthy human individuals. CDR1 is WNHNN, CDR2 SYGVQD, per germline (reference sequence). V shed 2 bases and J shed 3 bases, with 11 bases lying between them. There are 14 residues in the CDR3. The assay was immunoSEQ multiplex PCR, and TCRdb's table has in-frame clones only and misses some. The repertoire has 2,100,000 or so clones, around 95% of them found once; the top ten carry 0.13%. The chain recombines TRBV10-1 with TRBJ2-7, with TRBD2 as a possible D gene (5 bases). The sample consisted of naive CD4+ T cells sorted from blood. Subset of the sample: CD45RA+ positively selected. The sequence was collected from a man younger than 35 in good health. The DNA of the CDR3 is TGCGCCAGCAGTGAGCAAGCGGTAAGCTACGAGCAGTACTTC. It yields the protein CASSEQAVSYEQYF.